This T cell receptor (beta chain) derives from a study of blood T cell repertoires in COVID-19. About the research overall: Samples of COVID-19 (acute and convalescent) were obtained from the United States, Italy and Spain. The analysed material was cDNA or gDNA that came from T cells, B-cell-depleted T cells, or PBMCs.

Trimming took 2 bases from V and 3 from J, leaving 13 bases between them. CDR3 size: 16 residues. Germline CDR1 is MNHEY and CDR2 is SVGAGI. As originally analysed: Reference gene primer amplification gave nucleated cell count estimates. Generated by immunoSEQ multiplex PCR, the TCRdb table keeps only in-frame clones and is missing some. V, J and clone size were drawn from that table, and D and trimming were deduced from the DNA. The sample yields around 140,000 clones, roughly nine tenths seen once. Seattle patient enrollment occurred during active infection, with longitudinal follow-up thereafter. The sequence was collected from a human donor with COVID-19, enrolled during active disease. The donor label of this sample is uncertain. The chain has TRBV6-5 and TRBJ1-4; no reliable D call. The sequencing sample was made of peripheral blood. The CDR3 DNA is TGTGCCAGCAGTTACAGGTCCGGTCGGGCTAATGAAAAACTGTTTTTT. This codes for CASSYRSGRANEKLFF.